This T cell receptor (beta chain) was recorded in a study of OX40 agonist ivuxolimab in advanced cancers. Whole-study results and caveats: Clonal expansion by week 6 occurred in CD4+ and CD8+ blood T cells (at 0.1 to 3.0 mg/kg).

Clones were sequenced by immunoSEQ multiplex PCR, and TCRdb holds only the in-frame ones, with some missing. Of 44,000 or so clones in the sample, roughly 93% were seen once. Trimming pared 2 bases from V and 2 bases from J, leaving 10 bases between. CDR3 length: 14 amino acids. Germline V gene sequence: CDR1 SGHAT, CDR2 FQNNGV. As to this clone: The target antigen is unknown.

Sequenced here: CD4+ or CD8+ T cells sorted from blood, sampled in a trial of the OX40 agonist ivuxolimab. This TCR was sampled from an adult with an advanced solid tumor such as melanoma, head and neck, liver or kidney cancer. The chain uses TRBV11-2 and TRBJ2-7, with D hard to call. The CDR3 sequence is CASSLSATTYEQYF. CDR3 coding DNA: TGTGCCAGCAGCTTATCGGCCACCACCTACGAGCAGTACTTC.